This entry features one TCR beta chain sequence. Its antigen is as yet unknown. TCRdb's table, derived via immunoSEQ multiplex PCR, lists solely in-frame clones and lacks some. Among some 87,000 clones listed, about 93% were seen once. The sample is drawn from a study of OX40 agonist ivuxolimab in advanced cancers. Points from the study as a whole: The authors did not determine the antigen specificity of the expanded peripheral T cells.

The CDR3 sequence is 14 residues long. CDR1 is SGDLS and CDR2 is YYNGEE in the germline V gene. The V and J ends lost 1 base and 4 bases respectively, with 11 bases between them. The TCR comes from an adult with an advanced solid tumor such as melanoma, head and neck, liver or kidney cancer. The material sequenced was CD4+ or CD8+ T cells sorted from blood, taken in a trial of the OX40 agonist ivuxolimab. The chain uses TRBV9 and TRBJ1-1; tentatively, D is TRBD1 (6 bases). CDR3 coding DNA: TGTGCCAGCAGCGTAAGGGGGGCGGTCACTGAAGCTTTCTTT. Translation: CASSVRGAVTEAFF.